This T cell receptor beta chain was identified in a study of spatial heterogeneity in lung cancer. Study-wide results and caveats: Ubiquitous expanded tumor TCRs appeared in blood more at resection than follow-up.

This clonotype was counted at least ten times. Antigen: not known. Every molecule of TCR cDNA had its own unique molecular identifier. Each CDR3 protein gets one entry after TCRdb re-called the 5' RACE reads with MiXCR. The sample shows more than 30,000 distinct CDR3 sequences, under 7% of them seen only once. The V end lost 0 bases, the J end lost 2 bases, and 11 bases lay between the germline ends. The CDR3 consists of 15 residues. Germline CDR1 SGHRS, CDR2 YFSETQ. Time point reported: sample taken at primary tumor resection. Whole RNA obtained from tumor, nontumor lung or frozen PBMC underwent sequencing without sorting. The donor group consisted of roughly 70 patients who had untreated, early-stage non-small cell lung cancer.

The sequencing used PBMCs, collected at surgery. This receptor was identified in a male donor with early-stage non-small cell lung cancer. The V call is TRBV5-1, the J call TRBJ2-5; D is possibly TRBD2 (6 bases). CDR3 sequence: CASSLGRGKQETQYF. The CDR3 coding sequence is TGCGCCAGCAGCTTGGGACGGGGGAAACAAGAGACCCAGTACTTC.